This T cell receptor (beta chain) was identified in a study of blood T cells in healthy people across ages. A second PCR of 7 to 11 cycles used a sample-barcoded 5' primer and a J-beta primer mix. Each single sample gave us at least 2.5 million CDR3-containing paired-end reads. TCRdb re-called the 5' RACE reads with MiXCR, one entry per CDR3 protein. The sample carries 650,000 to 1,000,000 distinct CDR3 sequences, around 34% recorded once. Comment on this clonotype: Its matching antigen is unknown.

Trimming removed 4 bases from V and 13 bases from J, with 14 bases in between. In germline, CDR1 is SGDLS, CDR2 YYNGEE. The CDR3 contains 12 residues. The study, taken as a whole, reports: Long-lived and aged donors differed, with more naive CD4+ cells and higher diversity in the long-lived. A roughly linear fall in TCR beta diversity per million T cells was seen with increasing age.

Per individual sample, total RNA of at least 5 micrograms was extracted. This clonotype was sampled from a man in his late teens or twenties in good health. This rearrangement joins TRBV9 to TRBJ1-4; D possibly corresponds to TRBD1 (5 bases). Specimen: blood. The chain's CDR3 is CASSPAAGRLFF. DNA of the CDR3: TGTGCCAGCAGCCCCGCCGCAGGGAGACTGTTTTTT. The full variable domain, completed using reference TRBV9 and TRBJ1-4, is DSGVTQTPKHLITATGQRVTLRCSPRSGDLSVYWYQQSLDQGLQFLIQYYNGEERAKGNILERFSAQQFPDLHSELNLSSLELGDSALYFCASSPAAGRLFFGSGTQLSVL.